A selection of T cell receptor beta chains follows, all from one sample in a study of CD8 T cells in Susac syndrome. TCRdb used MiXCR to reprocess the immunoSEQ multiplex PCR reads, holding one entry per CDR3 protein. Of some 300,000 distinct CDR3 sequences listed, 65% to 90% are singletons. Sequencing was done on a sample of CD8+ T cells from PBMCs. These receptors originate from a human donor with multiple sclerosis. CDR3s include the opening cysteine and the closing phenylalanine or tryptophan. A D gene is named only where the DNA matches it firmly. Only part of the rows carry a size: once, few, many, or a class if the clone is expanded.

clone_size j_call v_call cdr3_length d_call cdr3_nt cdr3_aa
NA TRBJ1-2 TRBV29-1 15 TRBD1 TGCAGCGTTTCTTATTGGCAGGGGGTCACCTATGGCTACACCTTC CSVSYWQGVTYGYTF
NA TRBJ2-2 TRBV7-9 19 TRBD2 TGTGCCAGCACCGATCTGAGGACTAGCGAACGATCGAACACCGGGGAGCTGTTTTTT CASTDLRTSERSNTGELFF
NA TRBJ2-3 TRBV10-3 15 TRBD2 TGTGCCATCAACAGCGGGACTAGCGGTGCAGATACGCAGTATTTT CAINSGTSGADTQYF
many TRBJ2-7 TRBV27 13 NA TGTGCCAGCAGTTCTACCGCGGCCGGGGAGCAGTACTTC CASSSTAAGEQYF
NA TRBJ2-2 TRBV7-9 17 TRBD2 TGTGCCAGCAGTTTGAGACTAGCGGGACTGAACACCGGGGAGCTGTTTTTT CASSLRLAGLNTGELFF
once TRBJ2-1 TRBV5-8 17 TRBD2 TGTGCCAGCAGCTTGGGGGGGACTAGCGGACCATACAATGAGCAGTTCTTC CASSLGGTSGPYNEQFF
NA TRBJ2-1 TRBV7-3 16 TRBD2 TGTGCCAGCAGCCCAGAGGGGACTAGCAGCTACAATGAGCAGTTCTTC CASSPEGTSSYNEQFF
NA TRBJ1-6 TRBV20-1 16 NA TGCAGTGCTAGAGATCCCACCGGCTCCTATAATTCACCCCTCCACTTT CSARDPTGSYNSPLHF
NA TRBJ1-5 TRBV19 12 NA TGTGCCAGTAGTTACGGGGAACAGCCCCAGCATTTT CASSYGEQPQHF
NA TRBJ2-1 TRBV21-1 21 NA TGTGCCAGCAGCGGCCGACTAGCGGGAGGTCCTCCATTTAGCTCCTACAATGAGCAGTTCTTC CASSGRLAGGPPFSSYNEQFF
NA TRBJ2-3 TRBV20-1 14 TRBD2 TGCAGTGCTAGGGCCGGACTAGCAACAGATACGCAGTATTTT CSARAGLATDTQYF
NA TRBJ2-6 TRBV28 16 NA TGTGCCAGCAGTTTAGACAGGTTGTCTGGGGCCAACGTCCTGACTTTC CASSLDRLSGANVLTF
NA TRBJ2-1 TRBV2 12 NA TGTGCCAGCGAGGGCTCCTACAATGAGCAGTTCTTC CASEGSYNEQFF
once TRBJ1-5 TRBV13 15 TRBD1 TGTGCCAGCAGCGCCTCGACAGGGGGCAATCAGCCCCAGCATTTT CASSASTGGNQPQHF
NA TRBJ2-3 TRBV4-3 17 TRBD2 TGCGCCAGCAGCCAAGACGGGACGGGGGGGAGCACAGATACGCAGTATTTT CASSQDGTGGSTDTQYF
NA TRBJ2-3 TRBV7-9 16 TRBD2 TGTGCCAGCAGCTGGACTAGCGGGAGTCAGACAGATACGCAGTATTTT CASSWTSGSQTDTQYF
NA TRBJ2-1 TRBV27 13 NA TGTGCCAGCAGTTTTGGGGGTTACAATGAGCAGTTCTTC CASSFGGYNEQFF
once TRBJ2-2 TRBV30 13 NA TGTGCCTGGAGTGAAGGGGTAATCGGGGAGCTGTTTTTT CAWSEGVIGELFF
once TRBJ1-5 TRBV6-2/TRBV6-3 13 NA TGTGCCAGCAGTTACGACTATAATCAGCCCCAGCATTTT CASSYDYNQPQHF
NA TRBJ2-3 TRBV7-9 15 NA TGTGCCAGCAGCCCGGTAGCGGTTAGCACAGATACGCAGTATTTT CASSPVAVSTDTQYF